One and the same sample provided the 18 T cell receptor beta chains below, sequenced in a study of cytomegalovirus exposure and HLA in healthy donors. In the PCR, 60 Vbeta and 13 Jbeta primers were used. TCRdb keeps only in-frame clones here, not all; method: immunoSEQ multiplex PCR. The sample includes more than 85,000 clones, approximately 70% of them seen just once. Sequenced input: PBMCs. The receptors come from a woman between 45 and 65 years old in good health and CMV-seropositive.

This clone was found a few times. V gene TRBV21-1 combines with J gene TRBJ1-2; the table's D call, TRBD1, was not checked against the DNA. TRBV21-1 is tagged as a pseudogene. The CDR3 is 17 residues long. CDR3 region: CASSKGGRGLELSGYTF. The DNA of the CDR3 is TGTGCCAGCAGCAAAGGGGGTAGGGGTTTAGAGCTAAGTGGCTACACCTTC.

V is TRBV19 and J is TRBJ2-1; 7 nucleotides line up with TRBD2. This CDR3 is 15 amino acids long. V shed 6 bases and J 5 bases; nucleotides not matched to a gene: 10. The germline V gene has CDR1 LNHDA and CDR2 SQIVND (reference sequence). CDR3 amino acids: CASRTRLASNNEQFF. For the CDR3, the DNA is TGTGCCAGTAGAACCCGACTAGCCAGTAACAATGAGCAGTTCTTC.

This chain connects TRBV6-1 to TRBJ1-2, with D possibly being TRBD1 (5 bases). Germline V CDR1 and CDR2: MNHNS, SASEGT. The CDR3 covers 13 residues. Trimming cost V 6 bases and J 6 bases, with 14 bases left between them. In nucleotides, the CDR3 is TGTGCCAGCAGCTTTTTGGCAGGGAATGGCTACACCTTC. It yields the protein CASSFLAGNGYTF.

The chain has TRBV7-9 and TRBJ1-2, with D tentatively TRBD1 (5 bases). The CDR3 loop spans 14 amino acids. With 4 bases removed from V and 3 bases from J, the gap between germline ends came to 12 bases. Germline CDR1 is SEHNR and CDR2 is FQNEAQ (reference sequence). The CDR3 nucleotides read TGTGCCAGCAGCTCCGGGGGAGGGGACTATGGCTACACCTTC. Its translation is CASSSGGGDYGYTF.

This clone was seen a handful of times. The chain recombines TRBV28 with TRBJ1-1; D is unresolved. Looked up from germline, CDR1 is MDHEN and CDR2 is SYDVKM. The CDR3 consists of 11 residues. V lost 6 bases to trimming and J lost 4 bases, with 6 bases between them. CDR3 protein: CASSLGTEAFF. The CDR3 region has the DNA TGTGCCAGCAGCCTCGGCACTGAAGCTTTCTTT.

Only a few counts were recorded for this clone. V is TRBV10-3 and J is TRBJ2-7; a possible D gene is TRBD2 (7 bases). V gave up 10 bases and J gave up 2 bases, with 18 bases separating them. The CDR3 is 14 amino acids. Germline lookup yields CDR1 ENHRY and CDR2 SYGVKD. DNA for the CDR3: TGTGCCACCGGTGGGGGGGGGCTAACCTACGAGCAGTACTTC. Translating gives CATGGGGLTYEQYF.

The V and J genes are TRBV5-1 and TRBJ2-5, with TRBD2 matching 8 bases. The V gene end was trimmed by 3 bases and the J gene end by 4 bases; junction bases not matched to a gene: 8. The CDR3 has 15 residues. The germline V gene has CDR1 SGHRS and CDR2 YFSETQ. This CDR3 is CASSSVSGNGETQYF. The DNA of the CDR3 is TGCGCCAGCAGCTCCGTTAGCGGGAATGGAGAGACCCAGTACTTC.

J is TRBJ2-6 and V is TRBV29-1; 7 nucleotides agree with TRBD1. The junction had 9 bases not matched to a gene; V was cut back by 6 bases and J by 4 bases. Germline V lookup: CDR1 SQVTM, CDR2 ANQGSEA. The CDR3 covers 15 residues. The CDR3 region has the DNA TGCAGCGTCTCGAAGACAGGGACCGGGGCCAACGTCCTGACTTTC. It yields the protein CSVSKTGTGANVLTF.

A few counts support this clone. The chain employs TRBV9 and TRBJ1-2; 9 nucleotides agree with TRBD1. The CDR3 sequence is 19 residues long. Per germline, CDR1 SGDLS and CDR2 YYNGEE. V was clipped by 0 bases and J by 4 bases; unmatched bases: 16. The CDR3 DNA follows: TGTGCCAGCAGCGTAGATTTTGGGGACAGGGACAACGGCGGCTATGGCTACACCTTC. It yields the protein CASSVDFGDRDNGGYGYTF.

This clone has ten or more counts. V and J are TRBV28 and TRBJ2-7; TRBD1 matches at 7 bases. The CDR3 has 13 residues. Germline CDR1 is MDHEN and CDR2 is SYDVKM. Trimming took 6 bases from V and 4 from J; bases not matched to a gene: 6. This CDR3 reads CASRNRGGYEQYF. In DNA, the CDR3 is TGTGCCAGCAGAAACAGGGGTGGGTACGAGCAGTACTTC.

The chain carries TRBV7-3 and TRBJ2-1, with 7 positions matching TRBD1. The CDR3 runs to 15 residues. Germline CDR1 is SGHTA and CDR2 is FQGTGA. Trimming at V came to 0 bases and at J to 7 bases, leaving 6 bases not matched to a gene. CDR3 DNA: TGTGCCAGCAGCTTAACGTTGGGACAGTTAAATGAGCAGTTCTTC. Amino acids: CASSLTLGQLNEQFF.

The rearrangement joins TRBV7-9 to TRBJ2-7, with D possibly being TRBD2 (5 bases). Germline CDR1 SEHNR, CDR2 FQNEAQ (reference sequence). Trimming took off 0 bases at V and 3 bases at J, with 9 bases between the two ends. CDR3 size: 14 residues. This chain's CDR3 is CASSLAGEFYEQYF. The CDR3 nucleotides read TGTGCCAGCAGCTTAGCGGGAGAGTTCTACGAGCAGTACTTC.

The chain combines TRBV9 with TRBJ2-2, with a weak D call TRBD2 (6 bases). The length of the CDR3 is 15 residues. Trimming took 3 bases from V and 2 from J, leaving 11 bases between them. Germline CDR1 and CDR2: SGDLS and YYNGEE. In DNA, the CDR3 is TGTGCCAGCAGCGCCACGGGGGTTAACACCGGGGAGCTGTTTTTT. Translating gives CASSATGVNTGELFF.

The chain employs TRBV5-4 and TRBJ2-7, with TRBD1 matching 8 bases. The CDR3 is 14 residues long. Germline V gives CDR1 SGHNT, CDR2 YYREEE (reference sequence). V shed 4 bases and J 6 bases; nucleotides not matched to a gene: 9. CDR3 amino acids: CASSPDRGNREQYF. The CDR3 nucleotides are TGTGCCAGCAGCCCCGACAGGGGTAATCGCGAGCAGTACTTC.

This clone was seen only a few times. The rearrangement joins TRBV5-1 to TRBJ2-3; TRBD1 matches at 10 bases. Trimming at V came to 4 bases and at J to 4 bases, leaving 6 bases not matched to a gene. The CDR3 loop spans 15 amino acids. Germline assignment: CDR1 SGHRS and CDR2 YFSETQ. The CDR3 DNA is TGCGCCAGCAGCCCCGGACAGGGGGAAGCAGATACGCAGTATTTT. Amino acids: CASSPGQGEADTQYF.

The V and J genes are TRBV7-2 and TRBJ2-7; no clear D gene. The CDR3 spans 14 residues. Germline values: CDR1 SGHTA, CDR2 FQGNSA. V gave up 5 bases and J gave up 4 bases, with 15 bases separating them. Here the CDR3 DNA reads TGTGCCAGCAGCCTCGAACGGGTCCGATACGAGCAGTACTTC. Amino acid sequence: CASSLERVRYEQYF.

The chain combines TRBV9 with TRBJ2-3; a possible D gene is TRBD2 (6 bases). V was cut by 3 bases and J by 5 bases, with 19 bases left in between. Germline V gene data show CDR1 as SGDLS and CDR2 as YYNGEE. There are 16 residues in the CDR3. The DNA of the CDR3 is TGTGCCAGCAGCGAACCTAGCGACATGGGGGGAGATACGCAGTATTTT. This encodes CASSEPSDMGGDTQYF.

The rearrangement joins TRBV27 to TRBJ2-2; 7 bases map to TRBD1. The CDR3 length is 14 residues. V lost 4 bases, J lost 5 bases, and 4 bases stayed unmatched. CDR1 and CDR2 from the germline V gene are MNHEY and SMNVEV (reference sequence). In nucleotides, the CDR3 is TGTGCCAGCAGTTACAGGGGATTTACCGGGGAGCTGTTTTTT. This gives the protein CASSYRGFTGELFF.